This T cell receptor beta chain emerged from a study of T cells in Graves' hyperthyroidism and ophthalmopathy. Study-level findings and limits: Within blood appeared most thyroid clonotypes that had expanded above 0.001. In validation, the model predicted ophthalmopathy. These predictions came a median about 6.2 months before onset.

The CDR3 length is 15 residues. CDR1 SQVTM and CDR2 ANQGSEA come from the germline V gene. This clonotype was seen more than once but under ten times. Its specificity is not known. The germline gene is not matched at one end of the junction; a read error may be the cause. The study left out patients who had uncontrolled infection, other autoimmune disease, pregnancy or lactation. Diagnosing involved the use of clinical symptoms, serum thyroxine and TRAb, thyroid ultrasound and orbital computed tomography. Amplification yielded TCR beta CDR3 regions, with RNA transcripts as the source. The HTBI primer set drove a first-round RT-PCR of the TCR CDR3. TCRdb recomputed calls from the multiplex PCR reads with MiXCR, one row per CDR3 protein. This sample carries around 800,000 distinct CDR3 sequences, 38% of them seen once, and the ten largest clones take 8.9%.

V usage is TRBV29-1 and J usage is TRBJ1-5; D is perhaps TRBD1 (5 bases). The TCR sequence derives from a young man with Graves' hyperthyroidism. The sequenced sample consisted of blood. The CDR3 nucleotides are TGTGCCTGGAAAGAGACAGCTAATAGCAATCAGCCCCAGCATTTT. It encodes CAWKETANSNQPQHF.